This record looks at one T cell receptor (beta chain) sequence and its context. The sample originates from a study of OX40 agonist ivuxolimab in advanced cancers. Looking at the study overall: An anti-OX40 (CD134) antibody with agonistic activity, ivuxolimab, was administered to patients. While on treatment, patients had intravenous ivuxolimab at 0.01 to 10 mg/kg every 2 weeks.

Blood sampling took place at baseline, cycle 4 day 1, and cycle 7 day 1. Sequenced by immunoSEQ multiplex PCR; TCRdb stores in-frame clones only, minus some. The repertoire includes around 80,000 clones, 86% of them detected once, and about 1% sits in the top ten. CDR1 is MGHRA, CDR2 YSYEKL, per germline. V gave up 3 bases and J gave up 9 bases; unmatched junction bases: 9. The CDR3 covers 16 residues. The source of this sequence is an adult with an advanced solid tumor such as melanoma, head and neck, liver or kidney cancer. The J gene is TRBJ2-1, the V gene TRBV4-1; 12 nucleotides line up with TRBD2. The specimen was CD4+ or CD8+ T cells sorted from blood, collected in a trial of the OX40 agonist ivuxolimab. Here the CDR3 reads CASSQRLAGDGVEQFF. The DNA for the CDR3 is TGCGCCAGCAGCCAGAGACTAGCGGGAGATGGGGTTGAGCAGTTCTTC.